This TCR beta chain was sequenced during a study of shared T cell receptors in the human thymus. TCRdb's table, derived via immunoSEQ multiplex PCR, lists solely in-frame clones and lacks some. The sample yields over 650,000 clones, roughly 86% seen once. CDR1 is MNHEY and CDR2 is SMNVEV in the germline V gene (reference sequence). CDR3 length equals 16 residues. Trimming pared 1 base from V and 6 bases from J, leaving 17 bases between. These same data were also listed under a study on human thymus T cells.

The TCR originated in a boy in the first two years of life with a congenital heart defect. The sequenced sample was thymocytes. The V gene is TRBV27, the J gene TRBJ2-3; D is possibly TRBD2 (5 bases). The CDR3 nucleotides read TGTGCCAGCAGTTTATACGCGGGTCAAACAGACGATACGCAGTATTTT. Encoded protein: CASSLYAGQTDDTQYF.